The 22 T cell receptor beta chains given below trace back to one sample, sequenced in a study of Ad26.COV2.S vaccination and SARS-CoV-2 variants (dated by TCRdb to the early 2020s). The sample's treatment or condition label, in plain terms: some 20 received Ad26.COV2.S at low or high dose, single or two shots; five or six received placebo; per-sample allocation not given. For vaccine and placebo recipients, repertoires were sequenced using samples collected on day 63 after the first injection. Library construction relied on the immunoSEQ multiplex PCR assay. The immuneACCESS repertoire file appears here via TCRdb, limited to in-frame rearrangements. These files lack a portion of the clones; in checked studies, under half of the deficit traces to unresolved V genes, and the cause of the others is not known. The sample table records 300,000 to 500,000 clones; 88% of these occur just once. About 3.6% of the sample rests with the top ten.

This material consisted of peripheral blood, taken in a trial of Ad26.COV2.S vaccine versus placebo. The receptors originated from a person between 18 and 59 years old who received the Ad26.COV2.S COVID-19 vaccine or a placebo.

The CDR3 nucleotides read TGCGCCAGCAGCCCCGACACGGCGGGAACTGAAGCTTTCTTT. This codes for CASSPDTAGTEAFF. The V call is TRBV5-1, the J call TRBJ1-1; no clear D. The V gene lost 4 bases and the J gene lost 5 bases, with 15 bases spanning the gap. The CDR3 covers 14 residues. In germline, CDR1 is SGHRS, CDR2 YFSETQ.

This clone was seen a single time. J is TRBJ2-1 and V is TRBV5-1; the D gene is possibly TRBD2 (5 bases). This CDR3 is 15 amino acids long. V shed 2 bases and J shed 3 bases, with 12 bases lying between them. CDR1 and CDR2 from the germline V gene are SGHRS and YFSETQ. CDR3 bases: TGCGCCAGCAGCTTACCCGGCGAGGGCTACAATGAGCAGTTCTTC. This gives the protein CASSLPGEGYNEQFF.

With regard to this clone: The same CDR3 can be traced to other DNA sequences in this sample. The rearrangement links TRBV6-1 to TRBJ1-1; D is uncertain. This CDR3 comprises 13 residues. Trimming pared 1 base from V and 0 bases from J, leaving 3 bases between. CDR1 is MNHNS, CDR2 SASEGT, per germline. The CDR3 reads CASSEGLNTEAFF. Here the CDR3 DNA reads TGTGCCAGCAGTGAAGGGTTGAACACTGAAGCTTTCTTT.

The CDR3 sequence is CASSPTSRIDNEQYF. CDR3 in DNA: TGTGCCAGCAGCCCCACTAGCAGGATCGACAACGAGCAGTACTTC. The V call is TRBV6-5, the J call TRBJ2-7; TRBD2 might be the D (6 bases). The CDR3 is 15 residues long. The V gene lost 6 bases and the J gene lost 5 bases, with 20 bases spanning the gap. The germline CDR1 and CDR2 sequences are MNHEY and SVGAGI.

The chain combines TRBV3-1 (or the pseudogene TRBV3-2) with TRBJ2-3; D may be TRBD1 (6 bases). This CDR3 contains 12 residues. Germline CDR1 LGHDT, CDR2 YNNKEL (reference sequence). V lost 10 bases to trimming and J lost 6 bases, with 14 bases between them. The CDR3 spells CATGEEGDTQYF. In DNA form, the CDR3 reads TGTGCCACAGGGGAAGAGGGTGATACGCAGTATTTT.

The V and J genes are TRBV6-5 and TRBJ2-7; D gene unclear. The CDR3 is 11 residues long. CDR1 MNHEY and CDR2 SVGAGI come from the germline V gene. The V end lost 6 bases, the J end lost 4 bases, and 7 bases lay between the germline ends. The CDR3, as DNA: TGTGCCAGCAGAGGAGCTTACGAGCAGTACTTC. Its translation: CASRGAYEQYF.

This clone appeared a few times. The rearrangement uses TRBV7-8 and TRBJ2-7; the D gene is possibly TRBD2 (5 bases). This CDR3 spans 14 amino acids. Germline V CDR1 and CDR2: SGHVS, FQNEAQ. With 5 bases removed from V and 3 bases from J, the gap between germline ends came to 14 bases. The CDR3, as DNA: TGTGCCAGCAGCGATAGATGGGCGGGCTACGAGCAGTACTTC. It specifies CASSDRWAGYEQYF.

The rearrangement links TRBV6-1 to TRBJ1-2; D gene unclear. The CDR3 covers 14 residues. Between the trimmed V and J ends, which lost 1 base and 4 bases, there was a span of 10 bases. The germline V gene has CDR1 MNHNS and CDR2 SASEGT. CDR3 sequence: CASSEGANGYGYTF. The CDR3 nucleotides are TGTGCCAGCAGTGAAGGGGCAAATGGCTATGGCTACACCTTC.

This chain uses TRBV2 with TRBJ2-7; 7 positions agree with TRBD2. This CDR3 has 17 amino acids. V shed 0 bases and J 3 bases; nucleotides not matched to a gene: 11. Germline V gene data show CDR1 as SNHLY and CDR2 as FYNNEI. Written as DNA, the CDR3 is TGTGCCAGCAGTGAAGCGGTTAGACTAGCTTCAAGCTACGAGCAGTACTTC. Translating it yields CASSEAVRLASSYEQYF.

The chain recombines TRBV5-6 with TRBJ1-2; 7 bases fit TRBD1. The germline gives CDR1 SGHDT, CDR2 YYEEEE. J was trimmed by 5 bases and V by 3 bases; bases with no gene match: 10. The CDR3 contains 15 residues. The DNA of the CDR3 is TGTGCCAGCAGCTCTCCGGACAGGACAGTATATGGCTACACCTTC. Protein: CASSSPDRTVYGYTF. Complete variable domain (other parts from reference TRBV5-6 and TRBJ1-2): DAGVTQSPTHLIKTRGQQVTLRCSPKSGHDTVSWYQQALGQGPQFIFQYYEEEERQRGNFPDRFSGHQFPNYSSELNVNALLLGDSALYLCASSSPDRTVYGYTFGSGTRLTVV.

The chain is built from TRBV5-4 and TRBJ2-7; unclear D gene. The germline gives CDR1 SGHNT, CDR2 YYREEE (reference sequence). The V and J ends lost 1 base and 4 bases respectively, with 6 bases between them. The CDR3 spans 12 residues. The CDR3 DNA is TGTGCCAGCAGCTTGTCTGGATACGAGCAGTACTTC. Protein: CASSLSGYEQYF.

The genes are TRBV18 and TRBJ2-7; D is uncertain. The length of the CDR3 is 13 residues. Germline V CDR1 and CDR2: KGHSH, LQKENI. The V end lost 0 bases, the J end lost 2 bases, and 5 bases lay between the germline ends. The CDR3 DNA follows: TGTGCCAGCTCACCACCCTCGGCCTACGAGCAGTACTTC. This sequence encodes CASSPPSAYEQYF.

The chain has TRBV7-2 and TRBJ1-1; D unclear. The CDR3 loop spans 13 amino acids. Trimming pared 2 bases from V and 3 bases from J, leaving 7 bases between. Per the germline V gene, CDR1 is SGHTA and CDR2 is FQGNSA. The CDR3 sequence: CASSLNLDTEAFF. As DNA, the CDR3 is TGTGCCAGCAGCTTAAATCTGGACACTGAAGCTTTCTTT.

The V gene is TRBV7-9, the J gene TRBJ1-5; 9 bases fit TRBD1. V was pared by 3 bases and J by 7 bases, with 4 bases of the junction left unmatched. CDR1 is SEHNR, CDR2 FQNEAQ, per germline (reference sequence). The length of the CDR3 is 14 residues. CDR3 amino acids: CASSLDRGGQPQHF. The CDR3 DNA reads as TGTGCCAGCAGCTTGGACAGGGGAGGGCAGCCCCAGCATTTT.

This sequence joins TRBV2 and TRBJ2-3, with 8 bases aligning to TRBD2. This CDR3 region has 17 residues. The germline V gene has CDR1 SNHLY and CDR2 FYNNEI. The V segment lost 5 bases and the J segment 0 bases; nucleotides outside the gene matches: 10. CDR3 bases: TGTGCCAGCAGTCCCTTAGCGGGGAGGACTAGCACAGATACGCAGTATTTT. This codes for CASSPLAGRTSTDTQYF.

This sequence joins TRBV12-5 and TRBJ1-1; possibly TRBD1 for D (6 bases). The CDR3 runs 15 residues. Germline V gene sequence: CDR1 LGHNT, CDR2 FRNRAP. V was cut by 2 bases and J by 4 bases, with 14 bases left in between. The chain's CDR3 is CASGLLVGGPTEAFF. The CDR3 region has the DNA TGTGCTAGTGGTTTGTTGGTCGGGGGGCCCACTGAAGCTTTCTTT.

This chain uses TRBV7-9 with TRBJ1-1; the D is unclear. Trimming removed 5 bases at V and 5 bases at J, with 18 bases between. The germline CDR1 and CDR2 sequences are SEHNR and FQNEAQ (reference sequence). This CDR3 contains 15 residues. The CDR3 loop is CASSPQTGKRTEAFF. The DNA of the CDR3 is TGTGCCAGCAGCCCCCAGACGGGAAAACGGACTGAAGCTTTCTTT.

This chain joins TRBV18 and TRBJ2-1; D ambiguous. CDR3 size: 14 residues. In germline, CDR1 is KGHSH, CDR2 LQKENI. Trimming left V 1 base short and J 0 bases short, with 4 bases between. The CDR3 is CASSPRSSYNEQFF. The CDR3 DNA is TGTGCCAGCTCACCACGGTCCTCCTACAATGAGCAGTTCTTC.

V and J are TRBV19 and TRBJ1-4; no clear D gene. V lost 10 bases and J 4 bases, leaving 13 bases between the germline ends. The CDR3 extends over 13 amino acids. CDR1 and CDR2 from the germline V gene are LNHDA and SQIVND (reference sequence). In DNA form, the CDR3 reads TGTGCCACCGGACCGTTTCTTAATGAAAAACTGTTTTTT. Amino acid sequence: CATGPFLNEKLFF.

The CDR3 DNA follows: TGTGCCAGCACCCCGGGGTGGGAAGAGACCCAGTACTTC. Protein product: CASTPGWEETQYF. This rearrangement joins TRBV7-9 to TRBJ2-5; perhaps TRBD2 as D (5 bases). Germline assignment: CDR1 SEHNR and CDR2 FQNEAQ (reference sequence). Between the trimmed V and J ends, which lost 7 bases and 3 bases, there was a span of 12 bases. This CDR3 has 13 amino acids.

The chain uses TRBV7-9 and TRBJ1-1, with TRBD1 matching over 8 bases. The CDR3 sequence is 15 residues long. J gave up 4 bases and V 5 bases, and 9 bases lay outside the gene matches. Germline CDR1 is SEHNR and CDR2 is FQNEAQ (reference sequence). The CDR3 nucleotides are TGTGCCAGCAGCCGAACCCAGGGGGCTGGCACTGAAGCTTTCTTT. It encodes CASSRTQGAGTEAFF. Based on the CDR3 plus reference TRBV7-9 and TRBJ1-1, the full variable domain is DTGVSQNPRHKITKRGQNVTFRCDPISEHNRLYWYRQTLGQGPEFLTYFQNEAQLEKSRLLSDRFSAERPKGSFSTLEIQRTEQGDSAMYLCASSRTQGAGTEAFFGQGTRLTVV.

This chain links TRBV18 with TRBJ2-3; 7 positions agree with TRBD1. Germline CDR1 KGHSH, CDR2 LQKENI. CDR3 size: 14 residues. With V trimmed by 6 bases and J by 1 base, 4 bases remained unmatched. CDR3 sequence (DNA): TGTGCCAGCTCTCAAACAGGGGGCACAGATACGCAGTATTTT. Amino acids: CASSQTGGTDTQYF.